Presented here are 25 T cell receptor beta chains from one specimen sequenced in a study of cytomegalovirus exposure and HLA in healthy donors. The PCR employed 60 Vbeta primers together with 13 Jbeta primers. The protocol was immunoSEQ multiplex PCR, while the TCRdb copy is restricted to in-frame clones and leaves out a portion. Counted here are around 90,000 clones, about 81% occurring once; the ten biggest clones make up over 3%. Sequences were obtained from PBMCs. The origin of the receptors is a woman in her 40s in good health and CMV-seronegative.

The chain carries TRBV7-9 and TRBJ2-5; possibly TRBD2 for D (6 bases). The V and J ends lost 5 bases and 2 bases respectively, with 12 bases between them. The germline CDR1 and CDR2 sequences are SEHNR and FQNEAQ (reference sequence). This CDR3 comprises 14 residues. CDR3 protein: CASSRGTAQETQYF. The CDR3 DNA sequence: TGTGCCAGCAGCCGCGGGACCGCACAAGAGACCCAGTACTTC. Full variable domain (missing parts from reference TRBV7-9 and TRBJ2-5): DTGVSQNPRHKITKRGQNVTFRCDPISEHNRLYWYRQTLGQGPEFLTYFQNEAQLEKSRLLSDRFSAERPKGSFSTLEIQRTEQGDSAMYLCASSRGTAQETQYFGPGTRLLVL.

The CDR3 bases are TGTGCCAGCAGCGTAGAGGGGGGGCGGAATGAAAAACTGTTTTTT. Its translation is CASSVEGGRNEKLFF. The chain is built from TRBV9 and TRBJ1-4; D might be TRBD1 (6 bases). The V gene's germline CDR1 is SGDLS and CDR2 YYNGEE. V was clipped by 0 bases and J by 5 bases, with 11 bases between them. This CDR3 has 15 amino acids.

The chain carries TRBV7-2 and TRBJ2-7; TRBD2 matches at 11 bases. CDR1 is SGHTA and CDR2 is FQGNSA in the germline V gene. This CDR3 is 17 amino acids long. V was clipped by 5 bases and J by 4 bases; unmatched bases: 13. CDR3 coding DNA: TGTGCCAGCAGCCCCGTTAGCGGGAGGGCCATAGGGTACGAGCAGTACTTC. Translated: CASSPVSGRAIGYEQYF.

This clone was recorded a few times. The V gene is TRBV7-5, the J gene TRBJ1-1; the D call in the table, TRBD1, was not verified against the DNA. TRBV7-5 is a recognized pseudogene. This CDR3 has 14 residues. CDR3 loop: CVRSAQMPNTEAFF. The CDR3 region has the DNA TGTGTCAGAAGCGCACAGATGCCGAACACTGAAGCTTTCTTT.

This clone occurred once. This chain uses TRBV5-4 with TRBJ2-5; no definite D call. The V end lost 3 bases, the J end lost 5 bases, and 11 bases lay between the germline ends. This CDR3 has 13 residues. Germline CDR1 and CDR2: SGHNT and YYREEE (reference sequence). DNA for the CDR3: TGTGCCAGCAGCTCTGATTCTAGGGAGACCCAGTACTTC. Translated, it gives CASSSDSRETQYF.

The chain carries TRBV6-6 and TRBJ1-5, with D perhaps TRBD1 (5 bases). Deletions cut 2 bases from V and 1 base from J, with 6 bases between. Germline V gives CDR1 MNHNY, CDR2 SVGAGI (reference sequence). There are 14 residues in the CDR3. CDR3 DNA: TGTGCCAGCAGTTACGGGGGGAGCAATCAGCCCCAGCATTTT. Amino acids: CASSYGGSNQPQHF.

V usage is TRBV28 and J usage is TRBJ1-4; D may be TRBD1 (5 bases). The CDR3 spans 16 residues. CDR1 and CDR2 from the germline V gene are MDHEN and SYDVKM. Trimming stripped 2 bases from V and 5 bases from J, with 15 bases between. This CDR3 is CASSLGAGVANEKLFF. In DNA form, the CDR3 reads TGTGCCAGCAGTTTAGGTGCGGGGGTCGCAAATGAAAAACTGTTTTTT.

The rearrangement joins TRBV10-1 to TRBJ2-7, with 7 bases matching TRBD2. The V and J ends lost 2 bases and 2 bases, in that order; junction bases with no gene match: 0. From germline, CDR1 is WNHNN and CDR2 SYGVQD (reference sequence). The CDR3 has 13 residues. DNA of the CDR3: TGCGCCAGCAGTGAGCGGGGGGCCTACGAGCAGTACTTC. Translated: CASSERGAYEQYF.

J is TRBJ1-1 and V is TRBV5-1; D unclear. This CDR3 is 16 amino acids long. Per germline, CDR1 SGHRS and CDR2 YFSETQ. The V and J ends lost 0 bases and 1 base respectively, with 13 bases between them. DNA for the CDR3: TGCGCCAGCAGCTTGGGGGCCGGACGGGGGAACACTGAAGCTTTCTTT. It is translated as CASSLGAGRGNTEAFF.

The chain is built from TRBV29-1 and TRBJ2-5; 7 bases match TRBD2. Trimming at V came to 4 bases and at J to 2 bases, leaving 22 bases not matched to a gene. The CDR3 runs 19 residues. Germline V gene sequence: CDR1 SQVTM, CDR2 ANQGSEA. This chain's CDR3 is CSVARLKAGEQRRQETQYF. The CDR3 DNA reads TGCAGCGTTGCCCGCTTGAAGGCGGGAGAACAAAGGAGGCAAGAGACCCAGTACTTC.

The genes are TRBV29-1 and TRBJ1-2, with 10 bases lining up with TRBD1. Germline V CDR1 and CDR2: SQVTM, ANQGSEA. The J segment lost 8 bases and the V segment lost 0 bases, leaving 12 bases of the junction unmatched. The CDR3 spans 16 residues. Here the CDR3 reads CSVEDHIRDRGFGYTF. CDR3 in DNA: TGCAGCGTTGAAGATCATATTCGGGACAGGGGTTTCGGCTACACCTTC.

The CDR3 region has the DNA TGTGCCAGCAGCTTGTTAGAGGGTAATTCACCCCTCCACTTT. Amino acids: CASSLLEGNSPLHF. The chain combines TRBV7-2 with TRBJ1-6; D gene uncertain. The CDR3 runs to 14 residues. Trimming cost V 3 bases and J 6 bases, with 9 bases left between them. Germline lookup yields CDR1 SGHTA and CDR2 FQGNSA.

The chain links TRBV11-2 to TRBJ1-1; D uncertain. V shed 3 bases and J shed 5 bases, with 10 bases lying between them. From germline, CDR1 is SGHAT and CDR2 FQNNGV. The CDR3 sequence is 13 residues long. CDR3 amino acids: CASSFGGGTEAFF. As DNA, the CDR3 is TGTGCCAGCAGCTTCGGAGGTGGGACTGAAGCTTTCTTT.

The chain carries TRBV6-5 and TRBJ2-3; no definite D call. Trimming took off 6 bases at V and 2 bases at J, with 12 bases between the two ends. The CDR3 covers 14 residues. CDR1 and CDR2 (germline): MNHEY, SVGAGI. This chain's CDR3 is CASSQKTYTDTQYF. The CDR3 nucleotides are TGTGCCAGCAGCCAAAAAACTTACACAGATACGCAGTATTTT.

The CDR3 loop reads CASLGTETYEQYF. CDR3 bases: TGTGCCAGCTTGGGGACTGAGACCTACGAGCAGTACTTC. The chain carries TRBV6-5 and TRBJ2-7, with D perhaps matching TRBD2 (6 bases). Between the trimmed V and J ends, which lost 8 bases and 2 bases, there was a span of 13 bases. CDR3 length: 13 residues. The V gene's germline CDR1 is MNHEY and CDR2 SVGAGI.

The chain couples TRBV28 to TRBJ1-3; D gene unclear. Germline V lookup: CDR1 MDHEN, CDR2 SYDVKM. V was shortened by 2 bases and J by 0 bases, with 17 bases between the two germline ends. This CDR3 region has 18 residues. This chain's CDR3 is CASSLEGPLPTSGNTIYF. The CDR3 coding sequence is TGTGCCAGCAGTTTAGAGGGTCCTCTCCCCACCTCTGGAAACACCATATATTTT.

This clone has more than one count but fewer than ten. The rearrangement uses TRBV19 and TRBJ2-5, with 7 bases that match TRBD2. The CDR3 totals 13 residues. Germline values: CDR1 LNHDA, CDR2 SQIVND (reference sequence). Trimming took 6 bases from V and 6 from J; bases not matched to a gene: 7. CDR3 residues: CASSPGLSQTQYF. The CDR3 DNA sequence: TGTGCCAGTAGCCCGGGACTATCCCAGACCCAGTACTTC.

J is TRBJ2-3 and V is TRBV2, with 10 bases aligning to TRBD2. Germline lookup yields CDR1 SNHLY and CDR2 FYNNEI. This CDR3 has 16 amino acids. V trimming: 4 bases; J trimming: 4 bases; junction bases outside the gene matches: 8. The CDR3 region is CASSGAGAGGADTQYF. CDR3 nucleotides: TGTGCCAGCAGTGGCGCAGGAGCGGGAGGGGCAGATACGCAGTATTTT. The full variable domain, its missing parts supplied by reference TRBV2 and TRBJ2-3, is EPEVTQTPSHQVTQMGQEVILRCVPISNHLYFYWYRQILGQKVEFLVSFYNNEISEKSEIFDDQFSVERPDGSNFTLKIRSTKLEDSAMYFCASSGAGAGGADTQYFGPGTRLTVL.

The genes are TRBV5-1 and TRBJ1-2; TRBD1 is a possible D gene (6 bases). Germline V gives CDR1 SGHRS, CDR2 YFSETQ. V was clipped by 2 bases and J by 7 bases, with 21 bases between them. The CDR3 length is 16 residues. CDR3 sequence reads: CASSLVANRVLGGYTF. For the CDR3, the DNA is TGCGCCAGCAGCTTAGTGGCTAACAGGGTATTAGGTGGCTACACCTTC.

The V and J genes are TRBV7-2 and TRBJ2-1; the match to TRBD1 covers 10 bases. The length of the CDR3 is 16 residues. V was pared by 2 bases and J by 5 bases, with 6 bases of the junction left unmatched. Per the germline V gene, CDR1 is SGHTA and CDR2 is FQGNSA. Here the CDR3 DNA reads TGTGCCAGCAGCTTAATGGGGACAGGGGTAAACAATGAGCAGTTCTTC. Residues: CASSLMGTGVNNEQFF.

The chain joins TRBV5-1 to TRBJ2-7; the match to TRBD2 covers 8 bases. This CDR3 is 16 amino acids long. Germline assignment: CDR1 SGHRS and CDR2 YFSETQ. V dropped 0 bases and J dropped 4; count of bases not matched to a gene: 9. The chain's CDR3 is CASSLEISGIRYEQYF. The CDR3 bases are TGCGCCAGCAGCTTGGAGATTAGCGGGATTAGGTACGAGCAGTACTTC.

For this clone: Other DNA sequences from this sample encode an identical CDR3 as well. The rearrangement uses TRBV7-6 and TRBJ1-1; 8 nucleotides agree with TRBD1. The germline V gene encodes CDR1 SGHVS and CDR2 FNYEAQ. With 4 bases clipped from V and 1 base from J, the junction kept 5 bases outside the gene matches. This CDR3 region has 15 residues. This CDR3 is CASSSGQGRNTEAFF. Written as DNA, the CDR3 is TGTGCCAGCAGCTCCGGACAGGGCAGGAACACTGAAGCTTTCTTT.

The chain is built from TRBV6-5 and TRBJ1-1; 10 bases align to TRBD1. V was pared by 2 bases and J by 4 bases, with 7 bases of the junction left unmatched. The length of the CDR3 is 16 residues. CDR1 is MNHEY, CDR2 SVGAGI, per germline. This CDR3 is CASSYLGQGIGTEAFF. The CDR3 bases are TGTGCCAGCAGTTACCTGGGACAGGGGATAGGCACTGAAGCTTTCTTT.

In this sample, this clone turned up a few times. The chain has TRBV4-1 and TRBJ1-2, with D possibly matching TRBD1 (5 bases). This CDR3 comprises 14 residues. The V end was cut by 1 base, the J end by 2 bases, with 8 bases between. CDR1 is MGHRA, CDR2 YSYEKL, per germline. The CDR3 DNA sequence: TGCGCCAGCAGCCAAGGACAGATCAACTATGGCTACACCTTC. This sequence encodes CASSQGQINYGYTF.

This sequence joins TRBV7-6 and TRBJ2-7, with 13 bases matching TRBD2. The CDR3 runs 18 residues. With 1 base clipped from V and 3 bases from J, the junction kept 9 bases outside the gene matches. Germline loops: CDR1 SGHVS, CDR2 FNYEAQ. In nucleotides, the CDR3 is TGTGCCAGCAGCTTAGGGGGTAAAGGGACTAGCGGGGACTACGAGCAGTACTTC. Amino acid sequence: CASSLGGKGTSGDYEQYF.